A single sample is the source of the 19 T cell receptor beta chains below, sequenced in a study of T cells in Graves' hyperthyroidism and ophthalmopathy (dated by TCRdb to between 2018 and 2021). The receptor library was made with multiplex PCR. Data came from an Illumina HiSeq 2000. TCR beta CDR3 regions were amplified from RNA transcripts. The TCR CDR3 was subjected to a first round of RT-PCR using the HTBI primer set and the Qiagen OneStep RT-PCR kit. Using fastp at Q25 and MiXCR, TCRdb reprocessed the public reads and kept productive beta chains. CDR3 protein sequences are deduplicated, and each keeps its most common genes and DNA. The sample data list 500,000 to 650,000 distinct CDR3 sequences, and 17% of these were observed just once. The ten largest clones capture approximately 15% of the sample. Sequenced sample: blood. Every receptor here comes from a young woman with Graves' ophthalmopathy.

The chain couples TRBV11-2 to TRBJ1-2; 9 nucleotides match TRBD1. With 1 base clipped from V and 7 bases from J, the junction kept 7 bases outside the gene matches. The CDR3 totals 15 residues. In germline, CDR1 is SGHAT, CDR2 FQNNGV. The CDR3 bases are TGTGCCAGCAGCTTAGGGGTGGTACAGGGGGCTGGCTACACCTTC. Translation gives CASSLGVVQGAGYTF.

This clonotype was seen more than once but under ten times. The chain employs TRBV29-1 and TRBJ2-5, with D perhaps TRBD1 (5 bases). Germline V lookup: CDR1 SQVTM, CDR2 ANQGSEA. Trimming removed 0 bases at V and 4 bases at J, with 12 bases between. The CDR3 covers 14 residues. The CDR3 region has the DNA TGCAGCGTTGAAGATTGGATGGGGCGAGAGACCCAGTACTTC. This encodes CSVEDWMGRETQYF.

This clonotype is classed as medium-sized. The chain recombines TRBV7-2 with TRBJ1-1; no definite D call. The CDR3 consists of 12 residues. The germline V and J ends were trimmed by 5 bases and 6 bases, with 10 bases remaining between them. CDR1 SGHTA and CDR2 FQGNSA come from the germline V gene. Here the CDR3 reads CASSPTVPEAFF. DNA for the CDR3: TGTGCCAGCAGCCCTACGGTACCTGAAGCTTTCTTT.

This clonotype was recorded a few times. A read error may produce the germline difference seen at one junction end. The V call is TRBV5-5, the J call TRBJ2-7; D is undetermined. The germline gives CDR1 SGHKS, CDR2 YYEKEE (reference sequence). This CDR3 spans 13 amino acids. DNA for the CDR3: TGCGCCAGCAGCTTGGGCTTCTCCGACGAGCAGTACTTC. This gives the protein CASSLGFSDEQYF.

In this sample, this clonotype turned up a few times. The chain combines TRBV10-3 with TRBJ1-2; D is ambiguous. This CDR3 is built from 12 residues. V shed 3 bases and J shed 4 bases, with 6 bases lying between them. Germline CDR1 is ENHRY and CDR2 is SYGVKD. The CDR3 protein is CAISDPGYGYTF. The CDR3 DNA reads TGTGCCATCAGTGACCCCGGCTATGGCTACACCTTC.

In its sample, this clonotype was seen a few times. The chain joins TRBV12-3 or TRBV12-4 to TRBJ2-4; 8 nucleotides agree with TRBD2. V gave up 7 bases and J gave up 8 bases; unmatched junction bases: 4. There are 12 residues in the CDR3. CDR3 DNA sequence: TGTGCCAGCACCGCTAGCGGGTACATTCAGTACTTC. Its translation is CASTASGYIQYF.

This clonotype was seen repeatedly, ten times or more. This chain joins TRBV3-1 and TRBJ1-5; TRBD1 aligns across 10 bases. The CDR3 spans 15 residues. Trimming at V came to 1 base and at J to 5 bases, leaving 2 bases not matched to a gene. Germline V lookup: CDR1 LGHDT, CDR2 YNNKEL (reference sequence). CDR3 sequence: CASSQGQGAYQPQHF. The DNA of the CDR3 is TGTGCCAGCAGCCAAGGACAGGGGGCTTATCAGCCCCAGCATTTT.

This clonotype was counted ten times or more. This chain links TRBV19 with TRBJ1-1, with D maybe TRBD1 (6 bases). V lost 4 bases and J 4 bases, leaving 13 bases between the germline ends. Per the germline V gene, CDR1 is LNHDA and CDR2 is SQIVND (reference sequence). CDR3 length: 14 residues. CDR3 in DNA: TGTGCCAGTAGTACAGAACAGGGAGGCACTGAAGCTTTCTTT. Translating it yields CASSTEQGGTEAFF.

This clonotype was picked up many times. V gene TRBV12-3 or TRBV12-4 combines with J gene TRBJ2-3; 11 bases fit TRBD1. The ends lost 5 bases at V and 6 bases at J; junction bases unmatched: 7. The CDR3 is 15 residues long. The CDR3 DNA reads as TGTGCCAGCAGTCACCGGGACAGGGGGTTTGATACGCAGTATTTT. The encoded protein is CASSHRDRGFDTQYF.

The chain links TRBV11-2 to TRBJ1-1, with TRBD1 identical over 11 bases. The CDR3 is 16 residues long. V lost 5 bases, J lost 0 bases, and 5 bases stayed unmatched. The germline V gene encodes CDR1 SGHAT and CDR2 FQNNGV. The DNA of the CDR3 is TGTGCCAGCAGCCACGGACAGGGGGCCTTGAACACTGAAGCTTTCTTT. This sequence encodes CASSHGQGALNTEAFF. Variable domain in full (rest from reference TRBV11-2 and TRBJ1-1): EAGVAQSPRYKIIEKRQSVAFWCNPISGHATLYWYQQILGQGPKLLIQFQNNGVVDDSQLPKDRFSAERLKGVDSTLKIQPAKLEDSAVYLCASSHGQGALNTEAFFGQGTRLTVV.

The chain uses TRBV7-9 and TRBJ2-3; a possible D gene is TRBD2 (6 bases). The CDR3 totals 14 residues. The germline gives CDR1 SEHNR, CDR2 FQNEAQ (reference sequence). Trimming pared 5 bases from V and 4 bases from J, leaving 13 bases between. DNA for the CDR3: TGTGCCAGCAGCACGACTAGTAAGGCAGATACGCAGTATTTT. Protein product: CASSTTSKADTQYF.

This clonotype occurred a few times. The chain links TRBV10-3 to TRBJ1-5, with unresolved D. The CDR3 has 12 residues. Looked up from germline, CDR1 is ENHRY and CDR2 is SYGVKD. V was trimmed by 7 bases and J by 2 bases, leaving 6 bases between them. CDR3 region: CAITSGNQPQHF. In DNA, the CDR3 is TGTGCCATCACGTCGGGCAATCAGCCCCAGCATTTT.

The chain is built from TRBV5-1 and TRBJ1-1; no clear D. Germline V gene sequence: CDR1 SGHRS, CDR2 YFSETQ. V was shortened by 1 base and J by 4 bases, with 17 bases between the two germline ends. This CDR3 has 16 residues. The CDR3 sequence is CASSLIRRGDFTEAFF. The CDR3 DNA sequence: TGCGCCAGCAGCTTGATTCGTCGCGGGGATTTCACTGAAGCTTTCTTT.

This clonotype was seen only a few times. The chain combines TRBV20-1 with TRBJ2-5, with 8 bases fitting TRBD2. V lost 6 bases to trimming and J lost 5 bases; unmatched junction nucleotides: 11. This CDR3 is built from 14 residues. Germline V lookup: CDR1 DFQATT, CDR2 SNEGSKA (reference sequence). The CDR3 reads CSALPGLGTETQYF. As DNA, the CDR3 is TGCAGTGCCCTCCCGGGACTAGGGACGGAGACCCAGTACTTC.

V gene TRBV20-1 combines with J gene TRBJ1-2; 7 bases align to TRBD1. There are 15 residues in the CDR3. The germline CDR1 and CDR2 sequences are DFQATT and SNEGSKA (reference sequence). CDR3 bases: TGCAGCGTTGACCCCCGGACAGGCCCTGACTATGGCTACACCTTC. Translation gives CSVDPRTGPDYGYTF.

The chain couples TRBV5-5 to TRBJ1-2; weak D call: TRBD1 (5 bases). Trimming took off 1 base at V and 1 base at J, with 17 bases between the two ends. This CDR3 contains 17 residues. The germline V gene encodes CDR1 SGHKS and CDR2 YYEKEE (reference sequence). The CDR3 reads CASSLFRVRPFNYGYTF. The CDR3 coding sequence is TGTGCCAGCAGCTTGTTCAGGGTGCGCCCCTTTAACTATGGCTACACCTTC.

This chain joins TRBV7-3 and TRBJ2-7; 13 nucleotides match TRBD2. The CDR3 runs to 18 residues. Germline V gene data show CDR1 as SGHTA and CDR2 as FQGTGA. The V segment lost 3 bases and the J segment 0 bases; nucleotides outside the gene matches: 8. The CDR3 sequence: CASSLDETSGGPSYEQYF. CDR3 DNA sequence: TGTGCCAGCAGCTTGGACGAGACTAGCGGGGGGCCCTCCTACGAGCAGTACTTC.

The chain carries TRBV7-3 and TRBJ1-1, with TRBD1 matching over 8 bases. V lost 4 bases to trimming and J lost 6 bases; unmatched junction nucleotides: 7. CDR1 and CDR2 (germline): SGHTA, FQGTGA. This CDR3 comprises 14 residues. The CDR3 nucleotides read TGTGCCAGCAGCTCTCAGGGGGCGAGCGCTGAAGCTTTCTTT. Amino acids: CASSSQGASAEAFF. The whole variable domain, remainder taken from reference TRBV7-3 and TRBJ1-1, is GAGVSQTPSNKVTEKGKYVELRCDPISGHTALYWYRQSLGQGPEFLIYFQGTGAADDSGLPNDRFFAVRPEGSVSTLKIQRTERGDSAVYLCASSSQGASAEAFFGQGTRLTVV.

The rearrangement uses TRBV2 and TRBJ2-2; the match to TRBD2 covers 7 bases. The junction had 3 bases not matched to a gene; V was cut back by 4 bases and J by 7 bases. Germline V gene data show CDR1 as SNHLY and CDR2 as FYNNEI. The CDR3 sequence is 13 residues long. The chain's CDR3 is CASSVTGGGELFF. In DNA form, the CDR3 reads TGTGCCAGCAGTGTCACGGGGGGCGGGGAGCTGTTTTTT.